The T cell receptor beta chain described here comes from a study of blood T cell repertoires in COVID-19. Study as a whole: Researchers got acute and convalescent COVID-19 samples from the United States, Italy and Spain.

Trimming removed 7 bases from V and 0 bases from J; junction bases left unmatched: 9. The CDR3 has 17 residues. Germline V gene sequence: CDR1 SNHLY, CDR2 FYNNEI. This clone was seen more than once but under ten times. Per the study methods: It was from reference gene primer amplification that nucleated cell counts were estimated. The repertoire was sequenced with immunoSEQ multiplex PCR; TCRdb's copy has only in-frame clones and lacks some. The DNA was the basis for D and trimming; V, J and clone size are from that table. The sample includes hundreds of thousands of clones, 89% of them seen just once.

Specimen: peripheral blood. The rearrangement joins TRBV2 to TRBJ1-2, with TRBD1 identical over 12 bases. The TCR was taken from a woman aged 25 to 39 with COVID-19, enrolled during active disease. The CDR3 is CASKSGTGGHSNYGYTF. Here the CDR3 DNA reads TGTGCCAGCAAGAGCGGGACAGGGGGCCATTCTAACTATGGCTACACCTTC.